This T cell receptor beta chain was recorded in a study of cytomegalovirus exposure and HLA in healthy donors. Study-level points and caveats: A later analysis, which compared TCR beta chains of equal frequency, found the HLA-associated ones more clonally expanded. The study flagged roughly 160 TCR beta chains as cytomegalovirus-associated.

Donors were nominally healthy when sampled, though unrecorded immune exposures were likely. Turning to this clone: As yet, its antigen is unknown. An end of the junction differs from the germline gene, which may be a read error.

PCR amplification relied on 60 Vbeta primers (plus 13 Jbeta primers). Clones were read by immunoSEQ multiplex PCR, and TCRdb kept only the in-frame ones, dropping some. The sample carries 200,000 or so clones, about 80% recorded once. Germline CDR1 is SEHNR and CDR2 is FQNEAQ (reference sequence). The CDR3 loop spans 11 amino acids. The V gene is TRBV7-9, the J gene TRBJ1-2; the D is unclear. The sequence was obtained from a woman aged 18-35 years in good health and CMV-seropositive. The material sequenced was PBMCs. The CDR3 protein is CSSSLGGERLF. In DNA form, the CDR3 reads TGTTCCAGCAGCTTAGGCGGGGAGCGCTTGTTC.